The 11 T cell receptor beta chains presented below share a single source sample, sequenced in a study of T cells in Graves' hyperthyroidism and ophthalmopathy. The TCR beta CDR3 regions underwent amplification using RNA transcripts as the source. Researchers ran a first-round RT-PCR on the TCR CDR3 using the HTBI primer set. A single record per CDR3 protein comes from TCRdb applying MiXCR to the multiplex PCR reads. The sample includes some 770,000 distinct CDR3 sequences, less than 20% of them seen just once. The sample was blood. The receptors shown here come from a man between 18 and 29 years old with Graves' hyperthyroidism.

To note about this clonotype: Given a much more abundant clone one base away, this may be a read error. This sequence joins TRBV6-2 or TRBV6-3 and TRBJ1-2; D unclear. V was pared by 11 bases and J by 4 bases, with 14 bases between. The CDR3 covers 12 residues. The germline V gene encodes CDR1 MNHEY and CDR2 SVGEGT. The CDR3 loop is CAGSDVGYGYTF. The CDR3 DNA follows: TGTGCCGGCTCAGATGTGGGCTATGGCTACACCTTC.

This clonotype was seen more than once but under ten times. The chain employs TRBV5-1 and TRBJ2-3; D may match TRBD1 or TRBD2 (5 bases each). This CDR3 comprises 15 residues. The germline V gene encodes CDR1 SGHRS and CDR2 YFSETQ. Between the trimmed V and J ends, which lost 0 bases and 4 bases, there was a span of 12 bases. CDR3 in amino acids: CASSLDLGRPDTQYF. CDR3 bases: TGCGCCAGCAGCTTGGACTTGGGACGGCCAGATACGCAGTATTTT.

The table lists this clonotype with many counts. The V and J genes are TRBV12-3 or TRBV12-4 and TRBJ1-1; TRBD1 is a possible D gene (6 bases). Trimming pared 6 bases from V and 6 bases from J, leaving 20 bases between. This CDR3 has 15 residues. The CDR3 DNA reads TGTGCCAGCAGGCTAGGGGCCAGGGGTTTTGCTGAAGCTTTCTTT. Protein: CASRLGARGFAEAFF.

This clonotype was detected a few times. The chain has TRBV6-1 and TRBJ1-5, with D hard to call. Germline V gene lookup returns CDR1 MNHNS and CDR2 SASEGT. V shed 3 bases and J shed 6 bases, with 12 bases lying between them. This CDR3 contains 14 residues. The CDR3 spells CASSDGEGGQPQHF. The CDR3 DNA follows: TGTGCCAGCAGTGACGGGGAGGGAGGTCAGCCCCAGCATTTT.

This clonotype was seen repeatedly, ten times or more. The rearrangement uses TRBV11-2 and TRBJ2-1; TRBD2 might be the D (5 bases). Germline V CDR1 and CDR2: SGHAT, FQNNGV. The CDR3 sequence is 14 residues long. V lost 2 bases and J lost 8, with 13 bases in between. This CDR3 is CASSLSRGAHEQFF. CDR3 sequence (DNA): TGTGCCAGCAGCTTATCACGGGGAGCCCATGAGCAGTTCTTC.

This clonotype has at least ten counts. V usage is TRBV6-5 and J usage is TRBJ2-7, with no clear D. The ends were cut back, 0 bases at V and 1 base at J, with 7 bases in the middle. Germline loops: CDR1 MNHEY, CDR2 SVGAGI. The CDR3 has 14 residues. In DNA, the CDR3 is TGTGCCAGCAGTTACTCTGACCGATCCTACGAGCAGTACTTC. Amino acids: CASSYSDRSYEQYF.

In its sample, this clonotype was seen many times. The chain joins TRBV20-1 to TRBJ2-5; 8 nucleotides align to TRBD1. Germline trimming cut 2 bases from V and 4 bases from J; bases unmatched to any gene: 9. The CDR3 contains 15 residues. Germline V gives CDR1 DFQATT, CDR2 SNEGSKA (reference sequence). CDR3 loop: CSARSHRGARETQYF. CDR3 coding DNA: TGCAGTGCTAGATCCCACAGGGGGGCGAGAGAGACCCAGTACTTC.

This clonotype was detected only once. A much larger clone sits a single nucleotide away, making a read error possible. This sequence joins TRBV27 and TRBJ2-5; TRBD1 matches 9 bases. This CDR3 region has 15 residues. Germline assignment: CDR1 MNHEY and CDR2 SMNVEV (reference sequence). CDR3: CASSPTQGAGETQCF. CDR3 coding DNA: TGTGCCAGCAGTCCTACACAGGGGGCCGGGGAGACCCAGTGCTTC.

This clonotype was detected only a few times. The J gene is TRBJ2-1, the V gene TRBV29-1, with TRBD2 matching over 9 bases. This CDR3 spans 14 amino acids. Germline V gives CDR1 SQVTM, CDR2 ANQGSEA. Trimming cost V 4 bases and J 9 bases; bases outside gene matches: 10. The CDR3 nucleotides are TGCAGCGTTGTCTCGATAGCGGGAGTACTTGAGCAGTTCTTC. It codes for CSVVSIAGVLEQFF.

V usage is TRBV2 and J usage is TRBJ1-5, with TRBD1 matching over 8 bases. The V segment lost 5 bases and the J segment 6 bases; nucleotides outside the gene matches: 12. Germline V CDR1 and CDR2: SNHLY, FYNNEI. The CDR3 has 16 residues. The CDR3 sequence: CASSPPGRGQRQPQHF. The CDR3, as DNA: TGTGCCAGCAGTCCCCCTGGCAGGGGGCAACGTCAGCCCCAGCATTTT.

The sample holds many counts of this clonotype. V and J are TRBV7-2 and TRBJ2-6, with unresolved D. The CDR3 has 13 amino acids. Trimming pared 1 base from V and 3 bases from J, leaving 1 base between. The germline gives CDR1 SGHTA, CDR2 FQGNSA. The chain's CDR3 is CASSLVGANVLTF. DNA of the CDR3: TGTGCCAGCAGCTTAGTTGGGGCCAACGTCCTGACTTTC.